This passage covers 14 T cell receptor beta chains from one sample sequenced in a study of shared clonotypes between healthy human individuals. Here immunoSEQ multiplex PCR was the method, and the copy in TCRdb shows in-frame clones only, minus some. The sample lists about 480,000 clones, 75% to 80% occurring once. Sequenced sample: PBMCs. These receptors came from a woman aged 40 to 50 in good health. Some clones in this sample may be carry-over from other donors' samples.

The rearrangement uses TRBV5-5 and TRBJ2-7, with TRBD2 matching over 10 bases. This CDR3 is 15 amino acids long. Germline-derived CDR1 and CDR2 are SGHKS and YYEKEE (reference sequence). Unmatched junction bases numbered 6, after V lost 0 bases and J lost 6 bases. The DNA of the CDR3 is TGTGCCAGCAGCTTGGGCCCGACTAGCGGGCGCGAGCAGTACTTC. Translated: CASSLGPTSGREQYF.

The J gene is TRBJ1-5, the V gene TRBV18, with 12 bases aligning to TRBD1. There are 17 residues in the CDR3. V lost 4 bases and J lost 6; bases outside the gene matches: 10. In germline, CDR1 is KGHSH, CDR2 LQKENI. CDR3 region: CASSQTSGTGGGQPQHF. As DNA, the CDR3 is TGTGCCAGCTCACAAACCTCCGGGACAGGGGGCGGTCAGCCCCAGCATTTT. The whole variable domain, remainder taken from reference TRBV18 and TRBJ1-5, is NAGVMQNPRHLVRRRGQEARLRCSPMKGHSHVYWYRQLPEEGLKFMVYLQKENIIDESGMPKERFSAEFPKEGPSILRIQQVVRGDSAAYFCASSQTSGTGGGQPQHFGDGTRLSIL.

The rearrangement joins TRBV10-3 to TRBJ2-2; D tentatively reads TRBD1 or TRBD2 (5 bases each). Trimming removed 7 bases at V and 3 bases at J, with 12 bases between. The CDR3 spans 14 residues. Per germline, CDR1 ENHRY and CDR2 SYGVKD. CDR3 sequence reads: CAITAGRDTGELFF. CDR3 in DNA: TGTGCCATCACAGCAGGGCGGGACACCGGGGAGCTGTTTTTT.

This clone has only one observation. V is TRBV7-2 and J is TRBJ2-7; a weak D match, TRBD2 (5 bases). This CDR3 contains 16 residues. CDR1 and CDR2 (germline): SGHTA, FQGNSA. V gave up 2 bases and J gave up 2 bases, with 16 bases separating them. The CDR3 sequence is CASSLRWRSGAYEQYF. Here the CDR3 DNA reads TGTGCCAGCAGCTTAAGGTGGAGGTCTGGGGCCTACGAGCAGTACTTC.

This chain uses TRBV5-1 with TRBJ2-7; the match to TRBD2 covers 11 bases. CDR1 is SGHRS, CDR2 YFSETQ, per germline. This CDR3 region has 18 residues. The V gene end was trimmed by 4 bases and the J gene end by 2 bases; junction bases not matched to a gene: 14. CDR3 residues: CASSNDLYSGRVPYEQYF. The CDR3 coding sequence is TGCGCCAGCAGCAACGACCTCTATAGCGGGAGGGTTCCCTACGAGCAGTACTTC.

This chain uses TRBV28 with TRBJ1-1, with D perhaps matching TRBD1 (5 bases). The V end was cut by 7 bases, the J end by 8 bases, with 14 bases between. The germline V gene encodes CDR1 MDHEN and CDR2 SYDVKM. The CDR3 loop spans 12 amino acids. This CDR3 reads CASTSNDREAFF. In DNA form, the CDR3 reads TGTGCCAGCACTTCTAACGACAGAGAAGCTTTCTTT.

This clone was detected only a few times. The V gene is TRBV29-1, the J gene TRBJ1-2; D is unresolved. The CDR3 loop spans 11 amino acids. V lost 3 bases and J lost 3, with 5 bases in between. Germline V gene lookup returns CDR1 SQVTM and CDR2 ANQGSEA. The CDR3 reads CSVDTDYGYTF. The CDR3, as DNA: TGCAGCGTTGACACAGACTATGGCTACACCTTC.

The V gene is TRBV19, the J gene TRBJ2-2; TRBD1 is a possible D gene (5 bases). The CDR3 contains 14 residues. V was cut by 4 bases and J by 2 bases, with 8 bases left in between. Germline V gene lookup returns CDR1 LNHDA and CDR2 SQIVND (reference sequence). The CDR3 bases are TGTGCCAGTAGTAGGGGCAGTAACACCGGGGAGCTGTTTTTT. It translates to CASSRGSNTGELFF.

The rearrangement uses TRBV6-1 and TRBJ2-2; TRBD2 agrees at 7 bases. Germline values: CDR1 MNHNS, CDR2 SASEGT. This CDR3 has 14 residues. The J segment lost 5 bases and the V segment lost 8 bases, leaving 8 bases of the junction unmatched. CDR3 nucleotides: TGTGCCAGCGGAGGCGGGAGTTGGACCGGGGAGCTGTTTTTT. Protein: CASGGGSWTGELFF.

In its sample, this clone was seen a few times. This sequence joins TRBV4-3 and TRBJ2-7; 8 bases fit TRBD1. CDR3 length: 15 amino acids. Germline V gene lookup returns CDR1 LGHNA and CDR2 YSLEER. Unmatched junction bases numbered 9, after V lost 0 bases and J lost 8 bases. The CDR3 DNA reads as TGCGCCAGCAGCCAAGAAGGAGACAGGGGCGGCCAGCAGTACTTC. Protein: CASSQEGDRGGQQYF.

The chain links TRBV30 to TRBJ1-2, with D uncertain. The CDR3 covers 14 residues. V was trimmed by 6 bases and J by 1 base, leaving 15 bases between them. Germline V gene sequence: CDR1 GTSNPN, CDR2 SVGIG (reference sequence). The CDR3 spells CACRRSPINYGYTF. The CDR3 DNA follows: TGTGCCTGCAGAAGGTCCCCGATTAACTATGGCTACACCTTC.

CDR3 loop: CASSLLVSETQYF. The CDR3 nucleotides read TGTGCCAGCAGCTTATTGGTATCCGAGACCCAGTACTTC. The chain couples TRBV7-9 to TRBJ2-5; no reliable D call. Trimming took off 2 bases at V and 5 bases at J, with 9 bases between the two ends. The CDR3 extends over 13 amino acids. The V gene's germline CDR1 is SEHNR and CDR2 FQNEAQ (reference sequence).

The chain joins TRBV7-9 to TRBJ2-5; 9 positions match TRBD1. Germline CDR1 is SEHNR and CDR2 is FQNEAQ (reference sequence). V gave up 0 bases and J gave up 4 bases; unmatched junction bases: 3. This CDR3 is 15 amino acids long. The CDR3 sequence: CASSLAKTGGETQYF. The DNA of the CDR3 is TGTGCCAGCAGCTTAGCGAAGACAGGGGGAGAGACCCAGTACTTC.

This chain links TRBV5-4 with TRBJ2-4, with 9 bases fitting TRBD1. J lost 1 base, V lost 4 bases, and 6 bases had no gene match. CDR1 and CDR2 (germline): SGHNT, YYREEE (reference sequence). The CDR3 has 16 residues. The CDR3 protein is CASSPDRGMAKNIQYF. CDR3 nucleotide sequence: TGTGCCAGCAGCCCCGACAGGGGGATGGCCAAAAACATTCAGTACTTC.